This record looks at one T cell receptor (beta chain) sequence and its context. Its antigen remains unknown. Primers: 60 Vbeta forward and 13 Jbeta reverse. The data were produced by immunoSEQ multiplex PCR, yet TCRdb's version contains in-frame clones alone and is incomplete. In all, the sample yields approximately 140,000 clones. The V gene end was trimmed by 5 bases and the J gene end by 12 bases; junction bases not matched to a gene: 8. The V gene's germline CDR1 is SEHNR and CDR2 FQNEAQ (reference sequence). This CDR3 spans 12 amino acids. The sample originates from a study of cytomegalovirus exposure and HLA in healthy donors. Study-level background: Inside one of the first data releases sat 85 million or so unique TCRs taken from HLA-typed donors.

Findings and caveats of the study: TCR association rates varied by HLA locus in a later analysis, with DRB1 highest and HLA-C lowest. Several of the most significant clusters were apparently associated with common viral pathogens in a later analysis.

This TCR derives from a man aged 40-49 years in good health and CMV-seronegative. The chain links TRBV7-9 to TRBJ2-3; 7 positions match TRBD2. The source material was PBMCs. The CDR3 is CASSAALTSQYF. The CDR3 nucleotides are TGTGCCAGCAGCGCCGCCCTGACTAGCCAGTATTTT.